The rows below give T cell receptor beta chains drawn from one sample of a study of blood T cells in healthy people across ages. TCRdb analysed the 5' RACE reads with MiXCR anew, one entry per CDR3 protein. The table records 590,000 or so distinct CDR3 sequences, about 30% of them present only once. The sequenced sample was blood. The receptors were gathered from a woman older than 75 in good health. Each CDR3 is given with its conserved first and last residue.

TRBV7-2,CASSIQQEPDTQYF
TRBV5-1,CASSLMAEQNEKLFF
TRBV7-2,CANIPRGTPTRELFF
TRBV9,CASSVGGSGNAGELFF
TRBV10-3,CALREGGDYNEQFF
TRBV9,CASSVGDRGNEQFF
TRBV12-3/TRBV12-4,CASSNRDRGHSNYGYTF
TRBV6-1,CASSEPRQGGNQPQHF
TRBV9,CASSVGQGAYNGQFF
TRBV11-2,CASSLSGRGPSNTGELFF
TRBV6-5,CASTRDRGFSPLHF
TRBV5-4,CASSLGVDETMNTEAFF
TRBV5-1,CASSLEGSPAETQYF
TRBV20-1,CSASGVPSGANVLTF
TRBV7-3,CASRVGGSSYNEQFF
TRBV5-1,CASSSSGTDYGYTF
TRBV6-6,CASSKQGATGANVLTF
TRBV2,CAGSEARGGYNGYTF
TRBV11-3,CASSLEVGRTQYF
TRBV7-2,CASSSQPSSGSGQPQHF
TRBV28,CASSFSRGHEQYF
TRBV3-1,CASSQEGQGMSGYTF
TRBV20-1,CSASSGGEDTQYF
TRBV27,CASSSGPRGNQPQHF
TRBV20-1,CSAADRVAAYEQYF
TRBV5-1,CASSSTGEAYEQFF
TRBV7-2,CASSDQGGETQYF
TRBV5-5,CASSYTIGQGSGYTF
TRBV2,CASSWAGQGQPQHF
TRBV4-1,CASSQDQGASGYTF
TRBV5-1,CASSWRTQPGTQYF
TRBV20-1,CSAPTAGAALYNEQFF
TRBV20-1,CSARNEGAGYEQYF
TRBV5-4,CASSFTRDSRGYTF
TRBV30,CAWSQGRNYGYTF
TRBV7-8,CASSLALLAAAWGNQPQHF
TRBV20-1,CSARDGTLYNEQFF
TRBV4-2,CASSQDLGGGNYEQYF
TRBV7-8,CASKWAGQETQYF
TRBV5-5,CASSLVPRGRDYGYTF
TRBV30,CAWSTVRDSGYTF
TRBV4-3,CASSQDSDRVWSSKNIQYF
TRBV5-1,CASSSVRGVNTEAFF
TRBV5-1,CASSSQQTDTQYF